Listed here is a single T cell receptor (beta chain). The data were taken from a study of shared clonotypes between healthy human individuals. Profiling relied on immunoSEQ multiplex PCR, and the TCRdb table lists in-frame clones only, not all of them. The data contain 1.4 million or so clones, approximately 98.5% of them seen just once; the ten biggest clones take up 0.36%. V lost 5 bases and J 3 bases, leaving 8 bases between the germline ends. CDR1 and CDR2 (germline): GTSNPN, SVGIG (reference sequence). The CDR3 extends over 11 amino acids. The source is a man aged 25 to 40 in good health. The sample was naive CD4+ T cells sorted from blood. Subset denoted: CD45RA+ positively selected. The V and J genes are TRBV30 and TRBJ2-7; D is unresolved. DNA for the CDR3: TGTGCCTGGGCACAGAGCTACGAGCAGTACTTC. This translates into CAWAQSYEQYF.